This entry lists 16 T cell receptor beta chains sequenced from one sample in a study of regulatory T cells in long-lasting Graves disease. Time point defined: persistent/refractory GD, antithyroid drugs over 5 years with positive TRAb. Isolated PBMC RNA provided the starting material for the TCR library. With iRepertoire HTBI primers and Arm-PCR of CDR3 regions, TCR beta libraries were built. TCRdb re-analysed the multiplex PCR reads in MiXCR, keeping a single row per CDR3 protein. The profile shows hundreds of thousands of distinct CDR3 sequences, under 25% of them singletons. This sample comprised peripheral blood mononuclear cells (PBMCs), obtained when the disease was refractory, from a patient treated with antithyroid drugs. All receptors derive from a female donor with Graves disease.

V and J are TRBV29-1 and TRBJ2-3, with TRBD2 identical over 10 bases. J lost 6 bases, V lost 8 bases, and 11 bases had no gene match. This CDR3 has 14 residues. Germline loops: CDR1 SQVTM, CDR2 ANQGSEA. CDR3 DNA: TGCAGCTCTCGTGGGCTAGCGGGAGCTGATACGCAGTATTTT. As protein: CSSRGLAGADTQYF.

This clonotype was observed a few times. This rearrangement joins TRBV5-1 to TRBJ2-7; D is unclear. V lost 4 bases, J lost 5 bases, and 13 bases lay in between. CDR3 length: 13 amino acids. Germline V gene lookup returns CDR1 SGHRS and CDR2 YFSETQ. CDR3 protein: CASSPDNGNEQYF. DNA for the CDR3: TGCGCCAGCAGCCCAGATAATGGGAACGAGCAGTACTTC.

This clonotype was seen many times. The genes are TRBV28 and TRBJ2-2; 11 bases align to TRBD2. The CDR3 runs 14 residues. Germline-derived CDR1 and CDR2 are MDHEN and SYDVKM. Losses at the gene ends were 9 bases for V and 5 bases for J; bases not matched to a gene: 5. Here the CDR3 DNA reads TGTGCCAGTATACTAGCGGGAGAAACCGGGGAGCTGTTTTTT. It yields the protein CASILAGETGELFF.

This clonotype was detected many times. J is TRBJ2-5 and V is TRBV20-1; D not resolved. The CDR3 totals 11 residues. V lost 1 base and J lost 4, with 4 bases in between. CDR1 and CDR2 from the germline V gene are DFQATT and SNEGSKA (reference sequence). Written as DNA, the CDR3 is TGCAGTGCTAGAGGGTCAGAGACCCAGTACTTC. Translation gives CSARGSETQYF.

The V gene is TRBV11-3, the J gene TRBJ2-2, with 9 positions matching TRBD1. V was clipped by 6 bases and J by 0 bases; unmatched bases: 8. Per the germline V gene, CDR1 is SGHNT and CDR2 is YENEEA. The CDR3 is 17 amino acids. CDR3 sequence: CASRGAGTGTNTGELFF. CDR3 nucleotide sequence: TGTGCCAGCAGAGGGGCGGGGACAGGGACGAACACCGGGGAGCTGTTTTTT.

The sample holds many counts of this clonotype. The chain couples TRBV18 to TRBJ1-6; D is unresolved. The germline CDR1 and CDR2 sequences are KGHSH and LQKENI. Trimming cost V 3 bases and J 15 bases, with 12 bases left between them. The CDR3 is made up of 12 amino acids. The CDR3 sequence: CASSPPSSVLHF. In DNA form, the CDR3 reads TGTGCCAGCTCACCTCCGTCATCGGTCCTCCACTTT.

The V gene is TRBV4-3, the J gene TRBJ1-2, with TRBD1 identical over 10 bases. Germline V lookup: CDR1 LGHNA, CDR2 YSLEER. CDR3 length equals 15 residues. Trimming took 0 bases from V and 2 from J; bases not matched to a gene: 0. The CDR3 DNA is TGCGCCAGCAGCCAAGAGGGACAGGGGAACTATGGCTACACCTTC. Translated, it gives CASSQEGQGNYGYTF.

There are a few counts of this clonotype. The chain combines TRBV5-6 with TRBJ1-1; D is uncertain. V lost 3 bases and J lost 6, with 9 bases in between. The germline V gene has CDR1 SGHDT and CDR2 YYEEEE. The length of the CDR3 is 12 residues. The DNA of the CDR3 is TGTGCCAGCAGCTCAGGAGGATCTGAAGCTTTCTTT. Amino acid sequence: CASSSGGSEAFF. The entire variable domain, with the rest obtained from reference TRBV5-6 and TRBJ1-1, is as follows: DAGVTQSPTHLIKTRGQQVTLRCSPKSGHDTVSWYQQALGQGPQFIFQYYEEEERQRGNFPDRFSGHQFPNYSSELNVNALLLGDSALYLCASSSGGSEAFFGQGTRLTVV.

This clonotype has just a few counts. The V call is TRBV15, the J call TRBJ1-2, with no clear D. The CDR3 length is 13 residues. Per germline, CDR1 LNHNV and CDR2 YYDKDF (reference sequence). Between the trimmed V and J ends, which lost 5 bases and 1 base, there was a span of 8 bases. This CDR3 reads CATSSLGNYGYTF. DNA for the CDR3: TGTGCCACCAGCTCGTTGGGTAACTATGGCTACACCTTC.

This clonotype was counted a few times. The V and J genes are TRBV5-1 and TRBJ1-5; D is ambiguous. CDR1 is SGHRS and CDR2 is YFSETQ in the germline V gene. This CDR3 is 15 amino acids long. The germline V and J ends were trimmed by 6 bases and 4 bases, with 17 bases remaining between them. The CDR3, as DNA: TGCGCCAGCACCTCCGAGAGCAAATTAAATCAGCCCCAGCATTTT. This codes for CASTSESKLNQPQHF.

The chain employs TRBV30 and TRBJ1-4; D gene ambiguous. Trimming stripped 1 base from V and 0 bases from J, with 9 bases between. The CDR3 totals 15 residues. Looked up from germline, CDR1 is GTSNPN and CDR2 is SVGIG (reference sequence). For the CDR3, the DNA is TGTGCCTGGAGTGGGAACGGAGCAACTAATGAAAAACTGTTTTTT. This encodes CAWSGNGATNEKLFF.

A few counts support this clonotype. V and J are TRBV12-3 or TRBV12-4 and TRBJ2-7, with a weak D call TRBD1 (5 bases). The length of the CDR3 is 13 residues. V lost 9 bases and J lost 3, with 15 bases in between. CDR3 sequence (DNA): TGTGCCAGTCAGGTGGGGCTGGGCTACGAGCAGTACTTC. Translated: CASQVGLGYEQYF.

As regards this clonotype: The CDR3 does not end in the conserved phenylalanine or tryptophan, so this is likely a read error. This sequence joins TRBV14 and TRBJ2-7, with 9 bases lining up with TRBD1. This CDR3 is built from 15 residues. V shed 6 bases, J shed 5 bases, and the junction held 11 bases outside the gene matches. The germline CDR1 and CDR2 sequences are SGHDN and FVKESK. CDR3 DNA sequence: TGTGCCAGCAGACAGACAGGGGGATCGAGCCACGAGCAGTACCTC. As protein: CASRQTGGSSHEQYL.

This clonotype has a count of ten or more. The chain employs TRBV2 and TRBJ1-2, with D perhaps TRBD1 (6 bases). The ends were cut back, 5 bases at V and 3 bases at J, with 13 bases in the middle. Germline V gene sequence: CDR1 SNHLY, CDR2 FYNNEI. The CDR3 is made up of 14 amino acids. CDR3 nucleotide sequence: TGTGCCAGCAGTAACCCAGGGGAGGACTATGGCTACACCTTC. Translated, it gives CASSNPGEDYGYTF.

This chain uses TRBV20-1 with TRBJ2-7; 10 bases line up with TRBD2. Unmatched junction bases numbered 4, after V lost 3 bases and J lost 2 bases. Germline lookup yields CDR1 DFQATT and CDR2 SNEGSKA (reference sequence). The CDR3 is 14 amino acids. Here the CDR3 DNA reads TGCAGTGCTAGGGGCCTAGCGGGGGCCTACGAGCAGTACTTC. Encoded protein: CSARGLAGAYEQYF.

This chain connects TRBV19 to TRBJ2-2; 9 nucleotides align to TRBD2. The CDR3 has 15 residues. Trimming took 7 bases from V and 0 from J; bases not matched to a gene: 3. Germline values: CDR1 LNHDA, CDR2 SQIVND (reference sequence). This CDR3 is CASKGGRANTGELFF. As DNA, the CDR3 is TGTGCCAGTAAGGGCGGGAGGGCGAACACCGGGGAGCTGTTTTTT.